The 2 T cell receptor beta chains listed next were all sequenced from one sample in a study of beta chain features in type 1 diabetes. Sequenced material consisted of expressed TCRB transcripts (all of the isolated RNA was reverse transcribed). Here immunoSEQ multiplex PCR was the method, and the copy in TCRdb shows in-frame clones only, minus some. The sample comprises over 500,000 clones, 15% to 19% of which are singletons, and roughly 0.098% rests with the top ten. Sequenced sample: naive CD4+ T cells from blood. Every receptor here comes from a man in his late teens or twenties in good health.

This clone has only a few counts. Here the CDR3 DNA reads TGCGCCAGCAGCCAAGGGACAGGGTTCAGGGGGGTTGGCAAAAACATTCAGTACTTC. Translated, it gives CASSQGTGFRGVGKNIQYF. The V and J genes are TRBV4-1 and TRBJ2-4, with TRBD1 matching over 8 bases. This CDR3 is 19 amino acids long. After removal of 1 base from V and 3 bases from J, the junction contained 14 bases not matched to a gene. The V gene's germline CDR1 is MGHRA and CDR2 YSYEKL.

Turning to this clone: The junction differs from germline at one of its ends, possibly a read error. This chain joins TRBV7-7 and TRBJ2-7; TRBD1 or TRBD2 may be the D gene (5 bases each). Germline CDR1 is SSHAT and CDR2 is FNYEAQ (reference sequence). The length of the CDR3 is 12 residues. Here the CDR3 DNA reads TGTGCTAGCAGCCCAGGGACGGGCGAGCAGTACTTC. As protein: CASSPGTGEQYF.